This TCR beta chain was recovered during a study of blood T cell repertoires in COVID-19. At the level of the study: COVID-19 samples from acute and convalescent phases originated in the United States, Italy and Spain. Sources were T cells, B-cell-depleted T cells, or PBMCs; the material itself was cDNA or gDNA.

This CDR3 spans 19 amino acids. V dropped 6 bases and J dropped 4 bases, with 29 bases sitting between them. CDR1 is MNHEY, CDR2 SVGEGT, per germline. Per the original methods: The authors estimated nucleated cell counts from reference gene primer amplification. Measured with immunoSEQ multiplex PCR; TCRdb has only the in-frame clones, and not every one. V and J calls and clone size are as listed in that table; D and trimming were resolved from the DNA. The table has about 320,000 clones, around 85% seen once. A COVID-19 case was met by exposed participants within 2 weeks before study entry. The sequence was obtained from a woman aged 30 to 39 who had been exposed to COVID-19. The rearrangement links TRBV6-2 or TRBV6-3 to TRBJ2-3, with D possibly TRBD1 on 6 matching bases. Sequenced: PBMCs or T cells enriched from blood (not recorded which). CDR3: CASSRVGRRAGKGADTQYF. CDR3 DNA sequence: TGTGCCAGCAGCCGCGTTGGCCGAAGAGCAGGGAAGGGGGCAGATACGCAGTATTTT.